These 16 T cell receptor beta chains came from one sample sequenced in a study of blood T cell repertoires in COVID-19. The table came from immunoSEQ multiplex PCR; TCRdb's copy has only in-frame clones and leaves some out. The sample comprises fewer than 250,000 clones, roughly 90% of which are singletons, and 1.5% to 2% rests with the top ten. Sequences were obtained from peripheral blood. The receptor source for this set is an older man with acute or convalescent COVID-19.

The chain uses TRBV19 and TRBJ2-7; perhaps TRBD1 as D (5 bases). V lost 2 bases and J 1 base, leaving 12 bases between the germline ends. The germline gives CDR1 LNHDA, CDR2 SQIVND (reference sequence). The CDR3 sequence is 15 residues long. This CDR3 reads CASSIQGVGSYEQYF. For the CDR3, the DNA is TGTGCCAGTAGTATACAGGGCGTTGGGTCCTACGAGCAGTACTTC.

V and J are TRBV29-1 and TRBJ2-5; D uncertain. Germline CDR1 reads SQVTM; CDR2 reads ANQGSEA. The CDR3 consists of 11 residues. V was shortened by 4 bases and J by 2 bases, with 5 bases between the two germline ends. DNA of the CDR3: TGCAGCGTTGGCAGGCAAGAGACCCAGTACTTC. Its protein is CSVGRQETQYF.

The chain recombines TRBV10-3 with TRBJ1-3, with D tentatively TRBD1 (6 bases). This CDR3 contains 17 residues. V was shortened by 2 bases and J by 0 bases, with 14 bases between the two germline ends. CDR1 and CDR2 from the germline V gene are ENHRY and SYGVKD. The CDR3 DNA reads TGTGCCATCAGTGAGAGGGGGATGTCAGTCTCTGGAAACACCATATATTTT. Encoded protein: CAISERGMSVSGNTIYF.

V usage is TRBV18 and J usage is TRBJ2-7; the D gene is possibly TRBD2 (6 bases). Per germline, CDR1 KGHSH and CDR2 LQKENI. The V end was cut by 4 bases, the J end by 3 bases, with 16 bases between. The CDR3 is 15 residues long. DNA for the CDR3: TGTGCCAGCTCACTAAACTCGGGGGACGGCTACGAGCAGTACTTC. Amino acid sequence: CASSLNSGDGYEQYF.

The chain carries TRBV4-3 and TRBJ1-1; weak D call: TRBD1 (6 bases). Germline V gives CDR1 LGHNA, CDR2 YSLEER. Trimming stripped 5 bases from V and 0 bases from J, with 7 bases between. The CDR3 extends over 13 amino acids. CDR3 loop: CASSRGMNTEAFF. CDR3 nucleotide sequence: TGCGCCAGCAGCAGGGGGATGAACACTGAAGCTTTCTTT.

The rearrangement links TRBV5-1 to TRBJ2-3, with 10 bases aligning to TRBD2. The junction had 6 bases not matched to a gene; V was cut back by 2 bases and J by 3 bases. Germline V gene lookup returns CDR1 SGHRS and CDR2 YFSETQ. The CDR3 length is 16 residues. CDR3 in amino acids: CASSFSLAGVTDTQYF. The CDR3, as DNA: TGCGCCAGCAGCTTCTCCCTAGCGGGAGTGACAGATACGCAGTATTTT.

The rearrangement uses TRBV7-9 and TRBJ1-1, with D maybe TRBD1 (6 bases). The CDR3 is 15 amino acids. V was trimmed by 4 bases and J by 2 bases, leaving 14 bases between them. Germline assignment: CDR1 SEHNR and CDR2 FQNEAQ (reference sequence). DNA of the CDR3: TGTGCCAGCAGCTCCCCCGGGACACTCAACACTGAAGCTTTCTTT. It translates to CASSSPGTLNTEAFF.

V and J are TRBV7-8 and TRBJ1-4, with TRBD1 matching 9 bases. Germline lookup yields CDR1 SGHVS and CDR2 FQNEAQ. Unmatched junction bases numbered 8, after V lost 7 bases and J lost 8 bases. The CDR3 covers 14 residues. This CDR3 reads CASTSRGTGEKLFF. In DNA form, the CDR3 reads TGTGCCAGCACCTCACGGGGGACAGGGGAAAAACTGTTTTTT.

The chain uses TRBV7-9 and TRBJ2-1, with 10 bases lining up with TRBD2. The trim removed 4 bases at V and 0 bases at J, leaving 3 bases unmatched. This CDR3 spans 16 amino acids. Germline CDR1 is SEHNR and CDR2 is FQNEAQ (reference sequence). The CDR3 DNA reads TGTGCCAGCAGCTCCCTAGCGGGGGCCTCCTACAATGAGCAGTTCTTC. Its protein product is CASSSLAGASYNEQFF.

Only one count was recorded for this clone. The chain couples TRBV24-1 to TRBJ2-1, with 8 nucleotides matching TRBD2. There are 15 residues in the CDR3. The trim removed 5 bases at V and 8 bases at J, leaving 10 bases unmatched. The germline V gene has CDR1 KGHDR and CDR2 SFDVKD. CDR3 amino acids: CATSGGAGVIDEQFF. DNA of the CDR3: TGTGCCACCAGTGGAGGAGCGGGAGTGATCGATGAGCAGTTCTTC.

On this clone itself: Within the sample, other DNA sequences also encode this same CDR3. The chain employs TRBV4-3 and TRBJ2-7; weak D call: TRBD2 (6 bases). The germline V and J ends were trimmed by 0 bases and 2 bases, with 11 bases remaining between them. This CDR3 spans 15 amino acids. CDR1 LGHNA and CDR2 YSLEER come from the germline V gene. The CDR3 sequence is CASSQDPGATYEQYF. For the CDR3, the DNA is TGCGCCAGCAGCCAAGACCCGGGAGCTACCTACGAGCAGTACTTC.

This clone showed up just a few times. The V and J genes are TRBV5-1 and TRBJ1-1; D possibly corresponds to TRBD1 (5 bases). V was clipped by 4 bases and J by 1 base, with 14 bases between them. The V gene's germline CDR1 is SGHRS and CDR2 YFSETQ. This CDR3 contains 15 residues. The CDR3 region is CASSPSTQGNTEAFF. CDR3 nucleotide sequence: TGCGCCAGCAGCCCGTCCACCCAGGGGAACACTGAAGCTTTCTTT.

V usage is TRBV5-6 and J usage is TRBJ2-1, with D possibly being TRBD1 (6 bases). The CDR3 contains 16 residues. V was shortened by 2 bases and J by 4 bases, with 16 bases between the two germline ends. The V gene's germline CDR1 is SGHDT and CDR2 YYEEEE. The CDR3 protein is CASSFQGSGVYNEQFF. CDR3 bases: TGTGCCAGCAGCTTTCAGGGGAGTGGAGTATACAATGAGCAGTTCTTC.

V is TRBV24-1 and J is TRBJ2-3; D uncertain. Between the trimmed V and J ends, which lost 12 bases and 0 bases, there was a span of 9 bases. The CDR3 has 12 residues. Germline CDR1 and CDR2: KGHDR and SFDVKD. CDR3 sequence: CAAATSTDTQYF. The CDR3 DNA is TGTGCCGCGGCGACTAGCACAGATACGCAGTATTTT.

The CDR3 DNA reads as TGTGCCAGTCGCGGGGGGGCAGCGGAGACCCAGTACTTC. Translating gives CASRGGAAETQYF. The chain couples TRBV19 to TRBJ2-5, with TRBD2 matching over 9 bases. The CDR3 is 13 residues long. CDR1 and CDR2 from the germline V gene are LNHDA and SQIVND (reference sequence). The junction had 6 bases not matched to a gene; V was cut back by 8 bases and J by 5 bases.

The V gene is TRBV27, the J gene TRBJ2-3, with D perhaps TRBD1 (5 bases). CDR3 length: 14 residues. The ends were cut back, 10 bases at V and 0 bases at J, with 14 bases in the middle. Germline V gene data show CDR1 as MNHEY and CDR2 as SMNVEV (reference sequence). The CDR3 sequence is CATHQGSSTDTQYF. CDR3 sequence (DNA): TGTGCCACCCATCAGGGATCTAGCACAGATACGCAGTATTTT.